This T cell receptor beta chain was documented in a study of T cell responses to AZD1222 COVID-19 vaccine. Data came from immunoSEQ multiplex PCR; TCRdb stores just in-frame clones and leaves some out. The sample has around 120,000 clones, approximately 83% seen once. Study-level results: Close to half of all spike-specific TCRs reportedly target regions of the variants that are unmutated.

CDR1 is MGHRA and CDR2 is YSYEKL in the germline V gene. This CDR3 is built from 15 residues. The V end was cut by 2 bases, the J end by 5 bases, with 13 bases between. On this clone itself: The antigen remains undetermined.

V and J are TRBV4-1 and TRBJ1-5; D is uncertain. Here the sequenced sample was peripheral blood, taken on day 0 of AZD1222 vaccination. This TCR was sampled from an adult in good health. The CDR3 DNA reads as TGCGCCAGCAGCCAATCTCCCCTGCCAGATCAGCCCCAGCATTTT. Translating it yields CASSQSPLPDQPQHF.